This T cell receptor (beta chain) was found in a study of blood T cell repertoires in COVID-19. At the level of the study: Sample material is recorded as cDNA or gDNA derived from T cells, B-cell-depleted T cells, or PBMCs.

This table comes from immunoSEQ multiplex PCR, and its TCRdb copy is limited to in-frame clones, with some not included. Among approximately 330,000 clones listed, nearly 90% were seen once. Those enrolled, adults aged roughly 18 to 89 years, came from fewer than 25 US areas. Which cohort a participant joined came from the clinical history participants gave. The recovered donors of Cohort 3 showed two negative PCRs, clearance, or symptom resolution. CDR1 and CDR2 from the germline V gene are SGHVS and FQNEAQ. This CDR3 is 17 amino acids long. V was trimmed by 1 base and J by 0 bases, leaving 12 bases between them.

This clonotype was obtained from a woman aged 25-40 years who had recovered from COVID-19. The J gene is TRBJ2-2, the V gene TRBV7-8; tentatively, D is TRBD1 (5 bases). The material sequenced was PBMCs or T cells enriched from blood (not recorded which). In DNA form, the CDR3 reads TGTGCCAGCAGCTTAGAGTTTAGGGGCTCGAACACCGGGGAGCTGTTTTTT. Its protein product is CASSLEFRGSNTGELFF.